This TCR beta chain is from a study of blood T cell repertoires in COVID-19. For the study at large: Material from acute and convalescent COVID-19 was sourced from the United States, Italy and Spain. Sample material is recorded as cDNA or gDNA derived from T cells, B-cell-depleted T cells, or PBMCs.

Original processing notes: The authors estimated nucleated cell counts from reference gene primer amplification. Assay: immunoSEQ multiplex PCR; the TCRdb copy retains only in-frame clones and omits some. Clonal size and the V and J genes are those of that table, whereas D and trimming came from the DNA. The table records 100,000 to 150,000 clones, around 85% of them present only once. The CDR3 runs to 14 residues. Trimming took off 3 bases at V and 1 base at J, with 9 bases between the two ends. The germline CDR1 and CDR2 sequences are SGHDT and YYEEEE. Enrollment of patients from Seattle took place during active infection, with longitudinal follow-up.

The sequence was collected from a woman older than 75 with COVID-19, enrolled during active disease. The chain carries TRBV5-6 and TRBJ2-3; D may be TRBD2 (5 bases). Sequencing input: peripheral blood. In DNA, the CDR3 is TGTGCCAGCAGCTGGCGGGTGGGCACAGATACGCAGTATTTT. The encoded protein is CASSWRVGTDTQYF. Drawing the rest from reference TRBV5-6 and TRBJ2-3, the complete variable domain is DAGVTQSPTHLIKTRGQQVTLRCSPKSGHDTVSWYQQALGQGPQFIFQYYEEEERQRGNFPDRFSGHQFPNYSSELNVNALLLGDSALYLCASSWRVGTDTQYFGPGTRLTVL.